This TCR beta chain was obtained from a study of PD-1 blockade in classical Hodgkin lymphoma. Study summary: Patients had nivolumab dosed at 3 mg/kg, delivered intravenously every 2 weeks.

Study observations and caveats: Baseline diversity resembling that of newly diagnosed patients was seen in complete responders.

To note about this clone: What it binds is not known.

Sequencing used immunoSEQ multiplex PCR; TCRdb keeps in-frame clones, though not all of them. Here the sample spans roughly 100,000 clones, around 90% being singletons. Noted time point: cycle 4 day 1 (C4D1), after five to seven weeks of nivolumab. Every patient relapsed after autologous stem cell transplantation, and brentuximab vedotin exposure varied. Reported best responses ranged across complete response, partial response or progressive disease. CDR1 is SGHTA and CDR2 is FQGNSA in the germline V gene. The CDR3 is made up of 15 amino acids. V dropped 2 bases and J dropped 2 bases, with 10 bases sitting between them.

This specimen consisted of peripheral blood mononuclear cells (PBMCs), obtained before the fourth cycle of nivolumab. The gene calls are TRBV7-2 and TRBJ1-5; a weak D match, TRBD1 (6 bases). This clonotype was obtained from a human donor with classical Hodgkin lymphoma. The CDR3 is CASSLRQGRNQPQHF. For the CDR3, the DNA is TGTGCCAGCAGCTTAAGGCAGGGGCGCAATCAGCCCCAGCATTTT. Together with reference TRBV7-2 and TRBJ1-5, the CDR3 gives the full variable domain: GAGVSQSPSNKVTEKGKDVELRCDPISGHTALYWYRQSLGQGLEFLIYFQGNSAPDKSGLPSDRFSAERTGGSVSTLTIQRTQQEDSAVYLCASSLRQGRNQPQHFGDGTRLSIL.